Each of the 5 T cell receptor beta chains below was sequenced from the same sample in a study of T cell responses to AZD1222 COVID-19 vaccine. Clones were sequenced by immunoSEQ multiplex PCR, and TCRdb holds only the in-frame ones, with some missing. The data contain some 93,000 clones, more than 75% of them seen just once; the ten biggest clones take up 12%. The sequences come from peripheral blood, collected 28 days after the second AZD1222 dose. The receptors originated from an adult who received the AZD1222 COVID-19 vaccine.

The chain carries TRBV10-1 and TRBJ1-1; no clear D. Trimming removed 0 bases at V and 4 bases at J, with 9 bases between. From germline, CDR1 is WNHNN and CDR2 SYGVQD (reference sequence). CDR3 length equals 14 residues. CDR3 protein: CASSESMGITEAFF. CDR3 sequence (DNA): TGCGCCAGCAGTGAGTCGATGGGGATCACTGAAGCTTTCTTT.

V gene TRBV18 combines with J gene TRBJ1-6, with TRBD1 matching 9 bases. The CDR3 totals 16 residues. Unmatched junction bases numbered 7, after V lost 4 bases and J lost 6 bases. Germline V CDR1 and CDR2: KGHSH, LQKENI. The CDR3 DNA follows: TGTGCCAGCTCACTCGTCGGACAGGGGCGTAATTCACCCCTCCACTTT. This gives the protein CASSLVGQGRNSPLHF.

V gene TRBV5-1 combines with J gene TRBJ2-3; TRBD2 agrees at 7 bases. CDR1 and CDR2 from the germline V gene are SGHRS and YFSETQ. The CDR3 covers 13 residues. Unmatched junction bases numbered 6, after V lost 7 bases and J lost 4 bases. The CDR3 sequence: CASARGSPDTQYF. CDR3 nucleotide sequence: TGCGCCAGCGCACGCGGGAGCCCAGATACGCAGTATTTT.

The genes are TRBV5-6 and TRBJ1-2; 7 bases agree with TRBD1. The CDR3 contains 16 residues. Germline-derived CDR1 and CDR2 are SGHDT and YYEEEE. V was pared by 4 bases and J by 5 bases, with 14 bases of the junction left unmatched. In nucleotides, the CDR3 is TGTGCCAGCAGCGGGTACCCAGGGGGAGGCCTTTATGGCTACACCTTC. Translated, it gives CASSGYPGGGLYGYTF.

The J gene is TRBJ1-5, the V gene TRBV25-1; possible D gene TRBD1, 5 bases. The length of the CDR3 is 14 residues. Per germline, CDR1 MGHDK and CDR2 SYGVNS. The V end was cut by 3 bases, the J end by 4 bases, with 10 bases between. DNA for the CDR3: TGTGCCAGCAGTGACCTCTCAGGGAATCAGCCCCAGCATTTT. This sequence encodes CASSDLSGNQPQHF.